This TCR beta chain was sequenced in a study of T cell responses to AZD1222 COVID-19 vaccine. Overall study findings and caveats: Spike was spanned by vaccine-associated CD4 TCRs, with dominance at 160-218 and 743-854. White British ancestry dominated among donors, who included more females, and clonal diversity was possibly underestimated. Baseline serostatus was positive in only five to seven AZD1222 recipients.

The CDR3 is 13 residues long. V gave up 3 bases and J gave up 3 bases, with 8 bases separating them. From germline, CDR1 is MNHEY and CDR2 SVGAGI. Investigators merged groups given second doses at roughly 4 or roughly 12 weeks. On this clone itself: Its cognate antigen is unknown.

TCRdb's copy holds only in-frame clones and misses some; the assay was immunoSEQ multiplex PCR. Here the sample spans some 110,000 clones, more than 70% being singletons. The source of this sequence is an adult who received the AZD1222 COVID-19 vaccine. The chain recombines TRBV6-5 with TRBJ1-2; D is unresolved. The sample here was peripheral blood, taken 28 days after the second AZD1222 dose. The CDR3 region is CASSYGQHYGYTF. CDR3 DNA: TGTGCCAGCAGTTATGGTCAGCACTATGGCTACACCTTC.